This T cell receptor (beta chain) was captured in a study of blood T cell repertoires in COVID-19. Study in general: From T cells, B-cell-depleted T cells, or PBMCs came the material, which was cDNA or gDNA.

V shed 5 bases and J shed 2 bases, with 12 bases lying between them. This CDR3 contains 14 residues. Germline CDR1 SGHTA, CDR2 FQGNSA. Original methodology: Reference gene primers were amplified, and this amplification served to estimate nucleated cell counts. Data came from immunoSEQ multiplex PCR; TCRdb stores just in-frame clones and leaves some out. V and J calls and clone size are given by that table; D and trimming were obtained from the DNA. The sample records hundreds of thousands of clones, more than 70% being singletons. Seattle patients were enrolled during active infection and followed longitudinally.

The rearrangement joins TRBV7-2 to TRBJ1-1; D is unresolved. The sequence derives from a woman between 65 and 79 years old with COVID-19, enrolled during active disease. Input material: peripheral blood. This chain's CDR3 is CASSLMGVNTEAFF. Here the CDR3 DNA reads TGTGCCAGCAGCCTAATGGGAGTAAACACTGAAGCTTTCTTT. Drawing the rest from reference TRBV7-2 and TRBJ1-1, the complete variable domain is GAGVSQSPSNKVTEKGKDVELRCDPISGHTALYWYRQSLGQGLEFLIYFQGNSAPDKSGLPSDRFSAERTGGSVSTLTIQRTQQEDSAVYLCASSLMGVNTEAFFGQGTRLTVV.